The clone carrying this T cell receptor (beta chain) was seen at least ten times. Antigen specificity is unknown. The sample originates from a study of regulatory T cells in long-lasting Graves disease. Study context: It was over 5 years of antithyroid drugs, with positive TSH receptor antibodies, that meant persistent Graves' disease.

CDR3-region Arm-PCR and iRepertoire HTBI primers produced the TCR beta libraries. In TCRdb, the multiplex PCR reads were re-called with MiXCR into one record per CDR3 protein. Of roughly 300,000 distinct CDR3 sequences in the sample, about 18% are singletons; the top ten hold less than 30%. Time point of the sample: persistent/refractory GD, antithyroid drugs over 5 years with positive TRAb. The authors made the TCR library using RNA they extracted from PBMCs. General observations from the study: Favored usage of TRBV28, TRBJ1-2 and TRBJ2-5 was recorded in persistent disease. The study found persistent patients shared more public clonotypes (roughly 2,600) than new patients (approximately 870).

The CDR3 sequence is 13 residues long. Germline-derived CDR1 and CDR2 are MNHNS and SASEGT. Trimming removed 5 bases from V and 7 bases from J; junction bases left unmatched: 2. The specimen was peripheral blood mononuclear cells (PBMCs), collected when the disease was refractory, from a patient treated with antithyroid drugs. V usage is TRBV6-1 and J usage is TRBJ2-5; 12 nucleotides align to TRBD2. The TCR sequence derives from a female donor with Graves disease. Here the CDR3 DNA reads TGTGCCAGCAGTCTAGCGGGGGGGACGACCCAGTACTTC. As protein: CASSLAGGTTQYF.